These 6 T cell receptor beta chains came from one sample sequenced in a study of T-cell reconstitution after alpha-beta-depleted transplantation in children. Library preparation (for TCRbeta) was performed with unique molecular identifiers. From the PCR reads, TCRdb called clonotypes with MiXCR, one entry per CDR3 protein. The sample holds fewer than 120,000 distinct CDR3 sequences, around 10% seen once. Sequenced material: PBMCs from the stem cell graft donor, taken from the stem cell graft. The receptors were gathered from a human donor who donated a stem cell graft to a child with acute lymphoblastic leukemia.

This clonotype came up many times. The junction departs from germline at one end; a sequencing error may be responsible. The CDR3 DNA sequence: TGCGCCAACAGCCGTCTCGCGGACACCGGGGAGCTGTTTTTT. Translated: CANSRLADTGELFF. This chain connects TRBV4-1 to TRBJ2-2; D gene ambiguous. This CDR3 is built from 14 residues. Germline values: CDR1 MGHRA, CDR2 YSYEKL.

This clonotype has just one count. One junction end disagrees with the germline gene, perhaps due to a read error. The V and J genes are TRBV4-1 and TRBJ2-1, with D perhaps being TRBD1 or TRBD2 (6 bases each). CDR1 is MGHRA and CDR2 is YSYEKL in the germline V gene. The CDR3 covers 17 residues. As DNA, the CDR3 is TGTCCCAGCAGCCGGGGGTCAGGGGTTTTCACACACAATGAGCAGTTCTTC. Translating gives CPSSRGSGVFTHNEQFF.

In its sample, this clonotype was seen a few times. The chain links TRBV18 to TRBJ2-7, with 14 nucleotides matching TRBD2. Per germline, CDR1 KGHSH and CDR2 LQKENI. J was trimmed by 6 bases and V by 3 bases; bases with no gene match: 4. This CDR3 comprises 15 residues. DNA for the CDR3: TGTGCCAGCTCACCGGGACTAGCGGGAGTAGGCGAGCAGTACTTC. Translating it yields CASSPGLAGVGEQYF.

This clonotype has a count of ten or more. The gene calls are TRBV5-1 and TRBJ2-5, with 13 bases identical to TRBD2. CDR1 is SGHRS, CDR2 YFSETQ, per germline. The J segment lost 5 bases and the V segment lost 3 bases, leaving 13 bases of the junction unmatched. The CDR3 is made up of 18 amino acids. The CDR3 loop reads CASSSDSGTSGIGETQYF. CDR3 in DNA: TGCGCCAGCAGCTCCGATTCCGGGACTAGCGGGATCGGGGAGACCCAGTACTTC.

This clonotype was seen at least ten times. V is TRBV5-1 and J is TRBJ2-7; D is uncertain. The CDR3 is 14 amino acids. The V end lost 0 bases, the J end lost 1 base, and 8 bases lay between the germline ends. Germline V gene lookup returns CDR1 SGHRS and CDR2 YFSETQ. The CDR3 DNA is TGCGCCAGCAGCTTGGTGGCCGGATCCTACGAGCAGTACTTC. Its translation: CASSLVAGSYEQYF. The full variable domain, in which reference TRBV5-1 and TRBJ2-7 provide the parts outside the CDR3, is KAGVTQTPRYLIKTRGQQVTLSCSPISGHRSVSWYQQTPGQGLQFLFEYFSETQRNKGNFPGRFSGRQFSNSRSEMNVSTLELGDSALYLCASSLVAGSYEQYFGPGTRLTVT.

The sample holds a few counts of this clonotype. The CDR3 nucleotides read TGTGCCAGCAGCCCGGCGACAGGGCTGAATTCACCCCTCCACTTT. It specifies CASSPATGLNSPLHF. The chain couples TRBV7-2 to TRBJ1-6; 7 bases align to TRBD1. Unmatched junction bases numbered 8, after V lost 5 bases and J lost 7 bases. This CDR3 is 15 amino acids long. Germline CDR1 and CDR2: SGHTA and FQGNSA.